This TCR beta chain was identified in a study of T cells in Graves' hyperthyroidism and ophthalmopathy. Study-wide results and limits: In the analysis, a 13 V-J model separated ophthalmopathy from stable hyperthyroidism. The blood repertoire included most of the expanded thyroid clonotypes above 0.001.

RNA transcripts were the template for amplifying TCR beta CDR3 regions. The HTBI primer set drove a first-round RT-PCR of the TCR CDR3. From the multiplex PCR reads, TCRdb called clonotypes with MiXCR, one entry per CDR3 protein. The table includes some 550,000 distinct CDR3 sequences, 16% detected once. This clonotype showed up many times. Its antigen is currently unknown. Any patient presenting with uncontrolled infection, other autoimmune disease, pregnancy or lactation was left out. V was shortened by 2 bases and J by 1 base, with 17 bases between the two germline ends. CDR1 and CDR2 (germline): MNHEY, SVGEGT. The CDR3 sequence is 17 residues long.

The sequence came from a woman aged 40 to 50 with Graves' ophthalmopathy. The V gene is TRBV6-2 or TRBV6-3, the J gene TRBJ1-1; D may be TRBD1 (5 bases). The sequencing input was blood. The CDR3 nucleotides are TGTGCCAGCAGTTACCTAACCCAGGGTTTGGGGAACACTGAAGCTTTCTTT. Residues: CASSYLTQGLGNTEAFF.